This entry describes one TCR beta chain. Antigen unknown. These data are taken from a study of beta chain features in type 1 diabetes. Overall study findings and caveats: Type 1 diabetes patients had moderately but significantly shorter TCRB CDR3s in all four CD4+ subsets.

Sequenced material consisted of expressed TCRB transcripts (all of the isolated RNA was reverse transcribed). The table came from immunoSEQ multiplex PCR; TCRdb's copy has only in-frame clones and leaves some out. The sample has 630,000 or so clones, roughly 13% seen once; the top ten hold 0.035% to 0.045%. Germline V gene sequence: CDR1 MNHEY, CDR2 SMNVEV (reference sequence). Deletions cut 8 bases from V and 0 bases from J, with 11 bases between. The CDR3 extends over 15 amino acids. This clonotype was obtained from a man between 18 and 35 years old with type 1 diabetes. Sequences were obtained from naive CD4+ T cells from blood. This chain connects TRBV27 to TRBJ2-6; D perhaps matches TRBD1 (5 bases). CDR3 DNA: TGTGCCAGCGGACACCAAAGCTCTGGGGCCAACGTCCTGACTTTC. Amino acid sequence: CASGHQSSGANVLTF.